The TCR beta chain under discussion was sequenced for a study of technical replicates of blood from several donors. Only in-frame clones appear in the TCRdb table, and some are missing; sequencing was by immunoSEQ multiplex PCR. The sample lists roughly 60,000 clones; about 83% were seen once. From germline, CDR1 is MNHEY and CDR2 SMNVEV (reference sequence). The CDR3 is 13 amino acids. Trimming pared 6 bases from V and 5 bases from J, leaving 13 bases between. This clone was detected only once. This sequence was found in a human donor in good health. Some clones in this sample may be carry-over from other donors' samples. The chain recombines TRBV27 with TRBJ1-2; unclear D gene. The sequenced sample consisted of PBMCs. The chain's CDR3 is CASSPNTVYGYTF. The CDR3 region has the DNA TGTGCCAGCAGCCCGAATACAGTTTATGGCTACACCTTC.